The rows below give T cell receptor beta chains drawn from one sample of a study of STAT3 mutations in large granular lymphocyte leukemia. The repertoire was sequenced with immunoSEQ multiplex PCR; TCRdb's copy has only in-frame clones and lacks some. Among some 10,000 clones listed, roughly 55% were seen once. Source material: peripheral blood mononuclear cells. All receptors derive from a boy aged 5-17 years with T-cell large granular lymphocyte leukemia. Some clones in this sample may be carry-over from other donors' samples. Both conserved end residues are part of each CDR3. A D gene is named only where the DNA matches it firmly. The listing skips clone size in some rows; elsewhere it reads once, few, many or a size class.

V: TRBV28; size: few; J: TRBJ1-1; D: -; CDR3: CASRLLGLNGAEAFF; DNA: TGTGCCAGCAGACTACTGGGACTTAACGGCGCTGAAGCTTTCTTT
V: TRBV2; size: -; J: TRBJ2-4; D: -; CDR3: CASSESAPGPYF; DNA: TGTGCCAGCAGTGAATCGGCCCCAGGGCCGTACTTC
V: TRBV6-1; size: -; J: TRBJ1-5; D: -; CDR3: CASSSQFSNQPQHF; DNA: TGTGCCAGCAGTAGCCAATTTAGCAATCAGCCCCAGCATTTT
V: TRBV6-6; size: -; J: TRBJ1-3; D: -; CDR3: CASYTGGTIYF; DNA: TGTGCCAGCTATACTGGGGGCACCATATATTTT
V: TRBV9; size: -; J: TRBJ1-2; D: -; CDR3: CASSPETNYGYTF; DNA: TGTGCCAGCAGCCCCGAAACTAACTATGGCTACACCTTC
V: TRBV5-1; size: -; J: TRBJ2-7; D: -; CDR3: CASRPTSTAYEQYF; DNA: TGCGCCAGCAGACCTACAAGTACGGCCTACGAGCAGTACTTC
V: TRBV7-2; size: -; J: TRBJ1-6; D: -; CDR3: CASSPDRSSPLHF; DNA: TGTGCCAGCAGCCCTGACAGGAGTTCACCCCTCCACTTT
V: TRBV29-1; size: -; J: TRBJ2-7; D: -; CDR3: CSVVHDLHPYEQYF; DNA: TGCAGCGTTGTCCATGACCTACATCCCTACGAGCAGTACTTC
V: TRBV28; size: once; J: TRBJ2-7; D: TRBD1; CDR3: CASSAGTGEQYF; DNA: TGTGCCAGCAGCGCCGGGACAGGTGAGCAGTACTTC
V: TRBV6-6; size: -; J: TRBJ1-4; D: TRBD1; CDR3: CASRGQTNEKLFF; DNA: TGTGCCAGCAGGGGACAGACTAATGAAAAACTGTTTTTT
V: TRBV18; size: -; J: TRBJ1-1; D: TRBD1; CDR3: CASSPGGRGLNTEAFF; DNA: TGTGCCAGCTCACCCGGGGGGAGGGGGCTGAACACTGAAGCTTTCTTT
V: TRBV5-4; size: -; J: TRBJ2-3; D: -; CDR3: CASSYHGPANTQYF; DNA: TGTGCCAGCAGCTACCATGGACCAGCAAATACGCAGTATTTT
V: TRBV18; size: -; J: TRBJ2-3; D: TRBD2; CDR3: CASSPLSGGTDTQYF; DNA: TGTGCCAGCTCCCCCCTTAGCGGGGGGACAGATACGCAGTATTTT
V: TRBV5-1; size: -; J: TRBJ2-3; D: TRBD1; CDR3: CASRSDVGQGTDTQYF; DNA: TGCGCCAGCAGATCGGACGTGGGACAGGGCACAGATACGCAGTATTTT
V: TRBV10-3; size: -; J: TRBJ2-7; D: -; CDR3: CAILSPTSEQYF; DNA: TGTGCCATCCTCTCCCCGACTAGCGAGCAGTACTTC
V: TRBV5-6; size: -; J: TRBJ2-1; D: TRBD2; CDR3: CASSLTLAGGRDNEQFF; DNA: TGTGCCAGCAGCTTGACGCTAGCGGGAGGTCGGGACAATGAGCAGTTCTTC
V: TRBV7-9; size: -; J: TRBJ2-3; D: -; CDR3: CASSLGRSTDTQYF; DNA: TGTGCCAGCAGCTTAGGGAGGAGCACAGATACGCAGTATTTT
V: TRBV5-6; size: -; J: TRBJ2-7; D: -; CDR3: CASSYGYEQYF; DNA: TGTGCCAGCAGCTACGGGTACGAGCAGTACTTC
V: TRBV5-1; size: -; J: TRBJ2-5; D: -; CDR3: CASGQIQETQYF; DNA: TGCGCCAGCGGACAGATCCAAGAGACCCAGTACTTC
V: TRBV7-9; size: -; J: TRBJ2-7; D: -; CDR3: CASSSPIAYEQYF; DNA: TGTGCCAGCAGCTCCCCGATTGCCTACGAGCAGTACTTC
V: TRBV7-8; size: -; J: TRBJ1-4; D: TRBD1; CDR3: CASGQGSTNEKLFF; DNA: TGTGCCAGCGGACAGGGTTCAACTAATGAAAAACTGTTTTTT